This T cell receptor beta chain is from a study of Tregs in tolerant kidney transplant recipients. The CDR3 totals 14 residues. Trimming stripped 7 bases from V and 2 bases from J, with 14 bases between. CDR1 and CDR2 from the germline V gene are SNHLY and FYNNEI. Sequencing was performed with immunoSEQ multiplex PCR; in TCRdb, only in-frame clones are kept and a portion is missing. The sample yields tens of thousands of clones, around 94% seen once. This clone appeared once. Its antigen is unidentified. CD4+CD25+CD127- Tregs, CD4+CD25- non-Tregs, CD4 and CD8 cells were sorted. Study conclusions and caveats: Activated donor B cell expansion appeared to reveal the most relevant donor-specific TCRbeta repertoire. Findings come from small patient numbers and require larger validation. This study did not directly address biological reproducibility.

The V call is TRBV2, the J call TRBJ1-2; maybe TRBD1 (5 bases). Sequences were obtained from CD8+ T cells from blood. This clonotype was obtained from a human donor in good health. The CDR3 loop reads CASTLQVSNYGYTF. The CDR3 DNA is TGTGCCAGCACTCTACAGGTTTCGAACTATGGCTACACCTTC. Variable domain in full (rest from reference TRBV2 and TRBJ1-2): EPEVTQTPSHQVTQMGQEVILRCVPISNHLYFYWYRQILGQKVEFLVSFYNNEISEKSEIFDDQFSVERPDGSNFTLKIRSTKLEDSAMYFCASTLQVSNYGYTFGSGTRLTVV.